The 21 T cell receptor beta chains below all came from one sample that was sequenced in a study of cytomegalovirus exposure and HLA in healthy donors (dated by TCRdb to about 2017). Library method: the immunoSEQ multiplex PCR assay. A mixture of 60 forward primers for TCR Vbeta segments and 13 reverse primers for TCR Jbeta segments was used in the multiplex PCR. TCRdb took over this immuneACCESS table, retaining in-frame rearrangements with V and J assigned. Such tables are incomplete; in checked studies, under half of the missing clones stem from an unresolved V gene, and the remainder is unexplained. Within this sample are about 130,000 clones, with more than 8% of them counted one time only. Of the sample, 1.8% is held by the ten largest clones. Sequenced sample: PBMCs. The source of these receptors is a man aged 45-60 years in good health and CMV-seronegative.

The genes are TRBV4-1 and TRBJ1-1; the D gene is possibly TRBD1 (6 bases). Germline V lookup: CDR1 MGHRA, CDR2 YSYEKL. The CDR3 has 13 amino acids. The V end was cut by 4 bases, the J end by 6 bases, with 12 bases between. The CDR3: CASSPPTGPEAFF. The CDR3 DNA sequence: TGCGCCAGCAGCCCCCCCACAGGGCCTGAAGCTTTCTTT.

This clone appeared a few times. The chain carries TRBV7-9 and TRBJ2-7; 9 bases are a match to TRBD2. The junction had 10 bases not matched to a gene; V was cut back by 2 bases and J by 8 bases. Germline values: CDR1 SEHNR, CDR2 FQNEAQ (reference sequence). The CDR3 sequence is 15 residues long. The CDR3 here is CASSLIASGRQKQYF. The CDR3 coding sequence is TGTGCCAGCAGCTTAATAGCCAGCGGGAGGCAAAAGCAGTACTTC.

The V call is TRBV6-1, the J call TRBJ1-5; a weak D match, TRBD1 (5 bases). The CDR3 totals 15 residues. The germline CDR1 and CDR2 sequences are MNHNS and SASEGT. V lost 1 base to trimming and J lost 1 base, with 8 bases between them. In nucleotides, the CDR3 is TGTGCCAGCAGTGAAGTAGCAGGGAGCAATCAGCCCCAGCATTTT. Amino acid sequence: CASSEVAGSNQPQHF.

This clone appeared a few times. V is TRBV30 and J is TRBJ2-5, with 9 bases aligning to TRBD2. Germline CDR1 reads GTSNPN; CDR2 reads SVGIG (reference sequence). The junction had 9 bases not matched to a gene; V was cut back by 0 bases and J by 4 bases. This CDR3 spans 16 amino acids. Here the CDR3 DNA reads TGTGCCTGGAGTGTAGGTAATAGCGGGAGTGGAGAGACCCAGTACTTC. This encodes CAWSVGNSGSGETQYF.

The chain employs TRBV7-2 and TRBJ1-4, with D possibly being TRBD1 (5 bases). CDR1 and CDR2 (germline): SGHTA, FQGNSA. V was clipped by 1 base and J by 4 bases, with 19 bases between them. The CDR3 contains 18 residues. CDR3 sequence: CASSLDRFRGLVNEKLFF. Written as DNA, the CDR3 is TGTGCCAGCAGCTTAGATCGGTTTCGGGGGTTGGTTAATGAAAAACTGTTTTTT.

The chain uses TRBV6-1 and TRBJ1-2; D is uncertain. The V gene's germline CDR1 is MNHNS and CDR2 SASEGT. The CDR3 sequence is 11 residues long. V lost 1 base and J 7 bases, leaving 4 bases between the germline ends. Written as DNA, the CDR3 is TGTGCCAGCAGTGAAGAGAGTGGCTACACCTTC. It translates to CASSEESGYTF.

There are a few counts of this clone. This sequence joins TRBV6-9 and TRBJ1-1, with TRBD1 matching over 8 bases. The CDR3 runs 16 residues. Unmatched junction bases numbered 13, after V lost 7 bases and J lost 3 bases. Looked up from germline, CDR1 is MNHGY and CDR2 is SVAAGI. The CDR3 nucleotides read TGTGCCAGCACCCTTATTCGGGACAGGAGTCACACTGAAGCTTTCTTT. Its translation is CASTLIRDRSHTEAFF.

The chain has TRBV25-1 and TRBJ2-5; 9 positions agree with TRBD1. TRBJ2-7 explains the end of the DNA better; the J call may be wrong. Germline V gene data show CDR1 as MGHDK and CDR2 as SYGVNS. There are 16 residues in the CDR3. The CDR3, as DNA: TGTGCCAGCAGTCGACAGGGGGTCCGCGGAAACTACGAGCAGTACTTC. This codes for CASSRQGVRGNYEQYF.

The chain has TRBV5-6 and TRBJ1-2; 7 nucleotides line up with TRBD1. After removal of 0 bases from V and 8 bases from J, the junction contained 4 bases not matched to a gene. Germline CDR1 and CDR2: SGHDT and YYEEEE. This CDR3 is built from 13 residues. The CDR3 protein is CASSLDRGLGYTF. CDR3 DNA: TGTGCCAGCAGCTTGGACAGGGGTCTCGGCTACACCTTC. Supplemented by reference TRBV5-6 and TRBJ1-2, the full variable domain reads DAGVTQSPTHLIKTRGQQVTLRCSPKSGHDTVSWYQQALGQGPQFIFQYYEEEERQRGNFPDRFSGHQFPNYSSELNVNALLLGDSALYLCASSLDRGLGYTFGSGTRLTVV.

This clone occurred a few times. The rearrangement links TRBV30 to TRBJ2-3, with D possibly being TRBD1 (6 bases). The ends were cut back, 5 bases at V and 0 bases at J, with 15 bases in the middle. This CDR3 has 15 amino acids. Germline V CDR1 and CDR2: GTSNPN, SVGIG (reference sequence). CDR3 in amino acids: CAWVTGWGSTDTQYF. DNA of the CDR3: TGTGCCTGGGTCACAGGGTGGGGGAGCACAGATACGCAGTATTTT.

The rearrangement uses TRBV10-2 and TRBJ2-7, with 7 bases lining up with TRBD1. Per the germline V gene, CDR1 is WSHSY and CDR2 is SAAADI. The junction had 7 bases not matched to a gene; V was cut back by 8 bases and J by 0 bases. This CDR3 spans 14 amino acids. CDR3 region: CASRDSYSSYEQYF. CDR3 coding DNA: TGCGCCAGCCGGGACAGCTATAGCTCCTACGAGCAGTACTTC.

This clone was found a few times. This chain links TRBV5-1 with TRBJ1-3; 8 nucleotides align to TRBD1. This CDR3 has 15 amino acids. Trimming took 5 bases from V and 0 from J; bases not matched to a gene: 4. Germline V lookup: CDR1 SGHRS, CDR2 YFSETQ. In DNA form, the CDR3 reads TGCGCCAGCAGGACAGGGGACCTCTCTGGAAACACCATATATTTT. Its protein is CASRTGDLSGNTIYF.

CDR3 in amino acids: CASSYRTSGGTDTQYF. CDR3 nucleotide sequence: TGTGCCAGCAGTTACCGGACTAGCGGGGGCACAGATACGCAGTATTTT. The chain is built from TRBV6-6 and TRBJ2-3; 12 nucleotides match TRBD2. This CDR3 spans 16 amino acids. Germline trimming cut 2 bases from V and 1 base from J; bases unmatched to any gene: 1. Germline values: CDR1 MNHNY, CDR2 SVGAGI (reference sequence).

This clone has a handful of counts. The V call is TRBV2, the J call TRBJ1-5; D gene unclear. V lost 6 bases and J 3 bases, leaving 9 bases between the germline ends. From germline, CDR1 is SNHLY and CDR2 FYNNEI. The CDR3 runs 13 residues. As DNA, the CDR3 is TGTGCCAGCAGGAACAGTTTCAATCAGCCCCAGCATTTT. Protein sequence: CASRNSFNQPQHF. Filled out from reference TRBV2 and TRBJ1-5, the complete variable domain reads EPEVTQTPSHQVTQMGQEVILRCVPISNHLYFYWYRQILGQKVEFLVSFYNNEISEKSEIFDDQFSVERPDGSNFTLKIRSTKLEDSAMYFCASRNSFNQPQHFGDGTRLSIL.

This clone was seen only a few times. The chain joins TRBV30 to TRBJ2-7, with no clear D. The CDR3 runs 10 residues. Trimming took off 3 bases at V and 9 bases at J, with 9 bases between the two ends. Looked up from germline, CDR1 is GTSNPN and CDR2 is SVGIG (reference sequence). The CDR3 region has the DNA TGTGCCTGGAGGGTCATCAGGCAGTACTTC. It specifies CAWRVIRQYF.

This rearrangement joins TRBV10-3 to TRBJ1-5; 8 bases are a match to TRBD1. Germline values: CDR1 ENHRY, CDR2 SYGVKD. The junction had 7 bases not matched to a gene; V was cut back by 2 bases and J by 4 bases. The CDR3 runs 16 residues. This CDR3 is CAISETGGLENQPQHF. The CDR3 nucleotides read TGTGCCATCAGTGAGACAGGGGGATTAGAAAATCAGCCCCAGCATTTT.

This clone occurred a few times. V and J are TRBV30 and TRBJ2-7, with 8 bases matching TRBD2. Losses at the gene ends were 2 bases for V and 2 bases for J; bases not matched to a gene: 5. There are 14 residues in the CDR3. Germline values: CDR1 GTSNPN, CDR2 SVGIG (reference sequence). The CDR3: CAWSLERGPYEQYF. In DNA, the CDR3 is TGTGCCTGGAGTCTTGAGCGGGGGCCCTACGAGCAGTACTTC.

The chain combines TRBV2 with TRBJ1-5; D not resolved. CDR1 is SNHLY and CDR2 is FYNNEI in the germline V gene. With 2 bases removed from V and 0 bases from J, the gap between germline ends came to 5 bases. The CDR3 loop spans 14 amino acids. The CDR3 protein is CASSERDSNQPQHF. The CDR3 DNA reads TGTGCCAGCAGTGAACGGGATAGCAATCAGCCCCAGCATTTT.

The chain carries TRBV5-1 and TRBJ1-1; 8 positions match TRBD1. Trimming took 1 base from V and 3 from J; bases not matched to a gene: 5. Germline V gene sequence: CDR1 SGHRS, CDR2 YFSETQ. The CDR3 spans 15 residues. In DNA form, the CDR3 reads TGCGCCAGCAGCTTGCTCCAGGGGGCAGACACTGAAGCTTTCTTT. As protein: CASSLLQGADTEAFF.

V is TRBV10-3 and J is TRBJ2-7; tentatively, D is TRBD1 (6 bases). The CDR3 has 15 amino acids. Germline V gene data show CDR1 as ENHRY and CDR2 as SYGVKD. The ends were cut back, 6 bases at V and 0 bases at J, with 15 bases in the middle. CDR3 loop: CAIRGGRGNSYEQYF. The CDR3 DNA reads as TGTGCCATCAGAGGGGGTAGGGGGAACTCCTACGAGCAGTACTTC.

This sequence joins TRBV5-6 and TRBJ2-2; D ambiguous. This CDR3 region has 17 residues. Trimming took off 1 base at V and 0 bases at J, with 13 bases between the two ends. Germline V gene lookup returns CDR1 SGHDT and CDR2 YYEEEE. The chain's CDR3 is CASSLFWQRTNTGELFF. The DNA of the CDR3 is TGTGCCAGCAGCTTGTTTTGGCAGCGCACGAACACCGGGGAGCTGTTTTTT. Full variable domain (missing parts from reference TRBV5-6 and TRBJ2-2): DAGVTQSPTHLIKTRGQQVTLRCSPKSGHDTVSWYQQALGQGPQFIFQYYEEEERQRGNFPDRFSGHQFPNYSSELNVNALLLGDSALYLCASSLFWQRTNTGELFFGEGSRLTVL.